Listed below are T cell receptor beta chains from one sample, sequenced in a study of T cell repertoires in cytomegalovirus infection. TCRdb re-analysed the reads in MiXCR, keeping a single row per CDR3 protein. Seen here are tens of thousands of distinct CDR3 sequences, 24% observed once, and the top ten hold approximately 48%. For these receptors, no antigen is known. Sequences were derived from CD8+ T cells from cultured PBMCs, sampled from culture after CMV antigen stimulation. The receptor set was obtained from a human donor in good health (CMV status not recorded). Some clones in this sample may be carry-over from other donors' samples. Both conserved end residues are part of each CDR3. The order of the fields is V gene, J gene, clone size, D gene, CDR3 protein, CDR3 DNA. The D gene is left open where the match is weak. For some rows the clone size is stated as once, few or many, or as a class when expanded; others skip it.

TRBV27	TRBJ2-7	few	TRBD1	CASSLYQQGPYEQYF	TGTGCCAGCAGTTTATATCAACAGGGGCCCTACGAGCAGTACTTC
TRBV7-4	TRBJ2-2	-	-	CASSSGLSGELFF	TGTGCCAGCAGCTCCGGTCTGTCCGGGGAGCTGTTTTTT
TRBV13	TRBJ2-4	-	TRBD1	CASSHRGVNIQYF	TGTGCCAGCAGCCACAGGGGAGTGAACATTCAGTACTTC
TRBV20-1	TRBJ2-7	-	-	CSAKPGPTDYEQYF	TGCAGTGCTAAGCCGGGACCGACAGACTACGAGCAGTACTTC
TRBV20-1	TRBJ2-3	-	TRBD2	CSATGTSGGLEDTQYF	TGCAGTGCTACCGGGACTAGCGGGGGCCTAGAAGATACGCAGTATTTT
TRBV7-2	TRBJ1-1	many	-	CASSTRGISNTEAFF	TGTGCCAGCAGCACCAGGGGTATTAGCAACACTGAAGCTTTCTTT
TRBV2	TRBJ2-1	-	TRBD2	CASSELGLAESNEQFF	TGTGCCAGCAGTGAACTAGGACTAGCGGAATCCAATGAGCAGTTCTTC
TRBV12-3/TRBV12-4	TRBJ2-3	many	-	CASSFGVGTDTQYF	TGTGCCAGCAGTTTCGGGGTGGGCACAGATACGCAGTATTTT
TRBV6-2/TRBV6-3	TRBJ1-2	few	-	CASSYTQRGVGGYTF	TGTGCCAGCAGTTACACCCAAAGGGGCGTTGGTGGCTACACCTTC
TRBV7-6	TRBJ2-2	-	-	CASRSQDTGELFF	TGTGCCAGCAGATCACAGGACACCGGGGAGCTGTTTTTT
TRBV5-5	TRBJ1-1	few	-	CASSLSANTEAFF	TGTGCCAGCAGCTTGAGTGCGAACACTGAAGCTTTCTTT
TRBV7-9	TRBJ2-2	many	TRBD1	CASNDRGLSGELFF	TGTGCCAGCAACGACAGGGGGCTTAGCGGGGAGCTGTTTTTT
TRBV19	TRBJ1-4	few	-	CASSIGADVTNEKLFF	TGTGCCAGTAGTATAGGCGCGGATGTGACTAATGAAAAACTGTTTTTT
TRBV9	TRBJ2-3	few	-	CASSDEQGGPTDTQYF	TGTGCCAGCAGTGATGAACAGGGGGGGCCCACAGATACGCAGTATTTT
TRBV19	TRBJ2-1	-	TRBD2	CASSIALAGDHEQFF	TGTGCCAGTAGTATAGCACTAGCGGGAGACCATGAGCAGTTCTTC
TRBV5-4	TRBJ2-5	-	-	CASSLGASTETQYF	TGTGCCAGCAGCTTAGGGGCTAGTACAGAGACCCAGTACTTC
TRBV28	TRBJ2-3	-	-	CASSLGGLIRGTDTQYF	TGTGCCAGCAGTTTAGGGGGGCTTATCCGGGGCACAGATACGCAGTATTTT
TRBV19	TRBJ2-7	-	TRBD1	CASQGAGEQYF	TGTGCCAGCCAGGGGGCTGGGGAGCAGTACTTC
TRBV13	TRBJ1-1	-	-	CASSFLQTTEAFF	TGTGCCAGCAGCTTTTTACAGACCACTGAAGCTTTCTTT
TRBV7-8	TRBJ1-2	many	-	CASSLGGPVPANYGYTF	TGTGCCAGCAGCTTAGGGGGGCCGGTCCCAGCTAACTATGGCTACACCTTC
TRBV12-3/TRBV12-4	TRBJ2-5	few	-	CASREAGAGETQYF	TGTGCCAGCAGAGAAGCTGGGGCGGGGGAGACCCAGTACTTC
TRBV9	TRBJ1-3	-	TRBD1	CASSVGDRDSGNTIYF	TGTGCCAGCAGCGTAGGGGACAGGGACTCTGGAAACACCATATATTTT
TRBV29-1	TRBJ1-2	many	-	CSAYGVADPSNYGYTF	TGCAGCGCCTATGGGGTGGCGGACCCTTCTAACTATGGCTACACCTTC
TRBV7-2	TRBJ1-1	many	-	CASSRGRIPETEAFF	TGTGCCAGCAGTAGAGGACGGATCCCCGAGACTGAAGCTTTCTTT
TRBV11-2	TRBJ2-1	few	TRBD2	CASSLTGGPADEQFF	TGTGCCAGCAGCTTGACGGGGGGGCCCGCGGATGAGCAGTTCTTC
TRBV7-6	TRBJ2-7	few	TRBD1	CASSPTGTSYEQYF	TGTGCCAGCAGCCCGACAGGGACCTCCTACGAGCAGTACTTC
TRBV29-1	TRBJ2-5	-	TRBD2	CSVVSLGGGETQYF	TGCAGCGTTGTCTCCCTCGGCGGGGGTGAGACCCAGTACTTC
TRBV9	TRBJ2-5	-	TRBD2	CASSEPIGASGSRETQYF	TGTGCCAGCAGCGAACCAATCGGGGCTAGCGGGAGTCGAGAGACCCAGTACTTC
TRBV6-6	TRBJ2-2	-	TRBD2	CASSQGLAGTGELFF	TGTGCCAGCAGTCAAGGACTAGCGGGCACCGGGGAGCTGTTTTTT
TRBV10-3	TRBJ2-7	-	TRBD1	CATVGQGYEQYF	TGTGCCACGGTCGGACAGGGCTACGAGCAGTACTTC
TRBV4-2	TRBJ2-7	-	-	CASSQARDTLSYEQYF	TGTGCCAGCAGCCAAGCCCGGGACACCCTCTCCTACGAGCAGTACTTC
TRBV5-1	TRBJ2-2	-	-	CASNAGTYTTGELFF	TGCGCCAGCAACGCCGGGACTTATACTACCGGGGAGCTGTTTTTT
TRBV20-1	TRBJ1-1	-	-	CSATVGTEAFF	TGCAGCGCGACGGTGGGAACTGAAGCTTTCTTT
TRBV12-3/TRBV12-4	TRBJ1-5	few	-	CASSFWAGDQPQHF	TGTGCCAGCAGTTTTTGGGCCGGAGATCAGCCCCAGCATTTT
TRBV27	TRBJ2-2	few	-	CASSFVPGELFF	TGTGCCAGCAGTTTCGTGCCCGGGGAGCTGTTTTTT
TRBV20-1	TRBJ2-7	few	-	CSASVGEGEQYF	TGCAGTGCCTCTGTAGGGGAAGGCGAGCAGTACTTC
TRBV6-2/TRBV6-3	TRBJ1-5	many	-	CASSYRPLTDQPQHF	TGTGCCAGCAGTTACCGTCCGTTGACCGATCAGCCCCAGCATTTT
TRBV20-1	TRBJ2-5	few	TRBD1	CSARPRTGLETQYF	TGCAGTGCTAGGCCCCGGACAGGGTTGGAGACCCAGTACTTC
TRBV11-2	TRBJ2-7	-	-	CASSLDRYSSYEQYF	TGTGCCAGCAGCTTAGACAGGTACAGCTCCTACGAGCAGTACTTC
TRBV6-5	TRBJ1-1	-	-	CASSYVVYGNTEAFF	TGTGCCAGCTCTTACGTAGTGTATGGAAACACTGAAGCTTTCTTT
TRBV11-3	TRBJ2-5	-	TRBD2	CASSLASGTTQETQYF	TGTGCCAGCAGCCTCGCCTCCGGGACTACCCAAGAGACCCAGTACTTC
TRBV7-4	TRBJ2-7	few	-	CASSRVGVGTYEQYF	TGTGCCAGCAGCCGAGTAGGGGTGGGGACGTACGAGCAGTACTTC
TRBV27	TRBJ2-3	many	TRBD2	CASIQTSGGVIGPTDTQYF	TGTGCCAGCATCCAGACTAGCGGGGGGGTCATCGGTCCCACAGATACGCAGTATTTT
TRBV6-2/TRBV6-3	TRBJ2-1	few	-	CASSYLRDGDNEQFF	TGTGCCAGCAGTTATCTCCGGGACGGAGACAATGAGCAGTTCTTC
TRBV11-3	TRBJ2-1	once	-	CASSLLSGHEQFF	TGTGCCAGCAGCTTACTCTCCGGGCATGAGCAGTTCTTC
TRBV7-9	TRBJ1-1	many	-	CASTPEKRLNTEAFF	TGTGCCAGCACCCCAGAGAAAAGGCTGAACACTGAAGCTTTCTTT
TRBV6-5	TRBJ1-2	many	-	CASSYSDSTYGYTF	TGTGCCAGCAGTTACTCCGACAGTACCTATGGCTACACCTTC
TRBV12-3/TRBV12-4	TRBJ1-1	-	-	CASRDPTWYTEAFF	TGTGCCAGCAGGGACCCCACGTGGTACACTGAAGCTTTCTTT
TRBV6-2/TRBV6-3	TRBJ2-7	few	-	CASNTVSYEQYF	TGTGCCAGCAATACTGTCTCCTACGAGCAGTACTTC
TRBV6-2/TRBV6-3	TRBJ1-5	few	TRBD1	CASSRGQGLNQPQHF	TGTGCCAGCAGCCGTGGACAGGGGCTAAATCAGCCCCAGCATTTT
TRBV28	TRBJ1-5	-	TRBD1	CASSRTGISNQPQHF	TGTGCCAGCAGCCGGACAGGGATCAGCAATCAGCCCCAGCATTTT